The rows below give T cell receptor beta chains drawn from one sample of a study of T cells after yellow fever vaccination. MiXCR, applied by TCRdb to the 5' RACE reads, yields one record per CDR3 protein. Of 300,000 to 350,000 distinct CDR3 sequences in the sample, approximately 4% were seen once. This specimen consisted of PBMCs, obtained 15 days after the yellow fever booster vaccination. The receptors shown here come from a man younger than 30 who received the YFV17D yellow fever vaccine. Each CDR3 is given without its conserved first and last residue. D genes are given only for firm matches. Size is omitted from some rows. Given values are once, few, many or a class for expanded clones.

>-|TRBJ2-7|-|TRBV2
ASRAQVSPYEQY
>-|TRBJ1-1|-|TRBV7-2
ASSYTADTEAF
>few|TRBJ1-2|-|TRBV6-5
ASRREHRENYGYT
>few|TRBJ2-7|-|TRBV7-2
ASSLGAGRTTASYEQY
>many|TRBJ1-1|-|TRBV6-5
ASMRGSTEAF
>few|TRBJ2-7|TRBD2|TRBV20-1
SAPLAGGGEQY
>many|TRBJ1-2|-|TRBV10-3
AIAEPGPINYGYT
>many|TRBJ2-1|-|TRBV25-1
ASSAPTGRAYNEQF
>many|TRBJ2-3|-|TRBV20-1
SAREAGSTDTQY
>few|TRBJ1-1|-|TRBV18
ASSSQPTGLNTEAF
>many|TRBJ2-1|-|TRBV20-1
SAQGRVSYNEQF
>few|TRBJ2-3|TRBD2|TRBV7-8
ASSPLARRLAGGTDTQY
>many|TRBJ2-5|-|TRBV15
ATKGPGETQY
>few|TRBJ1-5|TRBD1|TRBV6-5
ASSYSYFDRGQPQH
>many|TRBJ2-5|TRBD1|TRBV14
ASSQGGQQETQY
>few|TRBJ2-2|TRBD1|TRBV12-3/TRBV12-4
ASSYRTGATGELF
>-|TRBJ2-6|TRBD1|TRBV7-9
ASSRGQGISGANVLT
>-|TRBJ2-5|TRBD2|TRBV5-4
ASSLVAGGGETQY
>many|TRBJ2-3|TRBD1|TRBV25-1
ASSVGDRVPDTQY
>many|TRBJ2-3|-|TRBV20-1
SAFQSGGRDTQY
>many|TRBJ2-3|-|TRBV5-1
ASSDGRTDTQY
>-|TRBJ2-2|-|TRBV6-5
ASSYGVNTGELF
>many|TRBJ1-1|-|TRBV5-1
ASSSGTAALRGAEAF
>many|TRBJ2-7|-|TRBV5-1
ASSLQEGGTYEQY
>few|TRBJ1-2|-|TRBV7-2
ASSSLSHYGYT
>-|TRBJ2-5|-|TRBV7-2
ASSYTGGGQEETQY
>few|TRBJ2-3|TRBD2|TRBV3-1
ASSPLAGVTDTQY
>many|TRBJ1-5|-|TRBV20-1
SARDSGNQPQH